What follows are 26 T cell receptor beta chains derived from one specimen sequenced in a study of PD-L1 blockade in urothelial cancer. Profiling relied on immunoSEQ multiplex PCR, and the TCRdb table lists in-frame clones only, not all of them. In the table there are about 52,000 clones, roughly 75% of which are singletons. Time point described: pretreatment peripheral blood. The sample was PBMCs, taken around atezolizumab (anti-PD-L1) treatment. The receptors shown here come from a man between 65 and 79 years old with urothelial cancer.

The CDR3 here is CASSLEAGVGTEAFF. Here the CDR3 DNA reads TGTGCCAGCAGCTTAGAAGCGGGAGTTGGCACTGAAGCTTTCTTT. The gene calls are TRBV11-2 and TRBJ1-1; D remains ambiguous. The CDR3 length is 15 residues. Trimming shortened V by 0 bases and J by 4 bases, and 12 bases separated the two germline ends. The V gene's germline CDR1 is SGHAT and CDR2 FQNNGV.

The V call is TRBV7-2, the J call TRBJ2-2, with no clear D. V was cut by 1 base and J by 6 bases, with 12 bases left in between. CDR1 is SGHTA and CDR2 is FQGNSA in the germline V gene. This CDR3 is built from 15 residues. CDR3 nucleotide sequence: TGTGCCAGCAGCTTAGACAGTAGTTGGGCCGGGGAGCTGTTTTTT. This codes for CASSLDSSWAGELFF. The full variable domain, rest sourced from reference TRBV7-2 and TRBJ2-2, is GAGVSQSPSNKVTEKGKDVELRCDPISGHTALYWYRQSLGQGLEFLIYFQGNSAPDKSGLPSDRFSAERTGGSVSTLTIQRTQQEDSAVYLCASSLDSSWAGELFFGEGSRLTVL.

This clone was seen once. The J gene is TRBJ1-1, the V gene TRBV7-2; no definite D call. The CDR3 has 13 amino acids. The ends were cut back, 1 base at V and 1 base at J, with 4 bases in the middle. Germline V lookup: CDR1 SGHTA, CDR2 FQGNSA. CDR3 coding DNA: TGTGCCAGCAGCTTAGTCAAGAACACTGAAGCTTTCTTT. It codes for CASSLVKNTEAFF.

V usage is TRBV14 and J usage is TRBJ1-3, with a tentative D call TRBD1 (5 bases). Looked up from germline, CDR1 is SGHDN and CDR2 is FVKESK. V was clipped by 2 bases and J by 1 base, with 6 bases between them. This CDR3 contains 14 residues. CDR3 in DNA: TGTGCCAGCAGCCAACAGGGTTCTGGAAACACCATATATTTT. It is translated as CASSQQGSGNTIYF.

CDR3 sequence reads: CASSSPGLLQETQYF. The CDR3 coding sequence is TGTGCCAGCAGTTCACCGGGACTCCTCCAAGAGACCCAGTACTTC. J is TRBJ2-5 and V is TRBV28, with D possibly TRBD2 on 6 matching bases. Germline CDR1 and CDR2: MDHEN and SYDVKM. The CDR3 is 15 amino acids. V was cut by 4 bases and J by 1 base, with 13 bases left in between.

The V call is TRBV2, the J call TRBJ1-5, with D possibly TRBD1 on 5 matching bases. CDR3 length: 12 amino acids. The V and J ends lost 1 base and 16 bases respectively, with 14 bases between them. Per germline, CDR1 SNHLY and CDR2 FYNNEI. Here the CDR3 reads CASSEGGRSLHF. In DNA form, the CDR3 reads TGTGCCAGCAGTGAAGGGGGCAGGTCCCTCCATTTT.

This chain joins TRBV9 and TRBJ1-2, with no clear D. From germline, CDR1 is SGDLS and CDR2 YYNGEE. The CDR3 consists of 15 residues. V lost 0 bases, J lost 4 bases, and 13 bases lay in between. The CDR3 DNA follows: TGTGCCAGCAGCGTAGAGGCAGGAGGGATCTATGGCTACACCTTC. Residues: CASSVEAGGIYGYTF.

In its sample, this clone was seen once. The CDR3 coding sequence is TGTGCCAGCAGCGTAGGGGAGGGTTTCTACGAGCAGTACTTC. The encoded protein is CASSVGEGFYEQYF. This rearrangement joins TRBV9 to TRBJ2-7, with 7 bases identical to TRBD2. The V gene end was trimmed by 0 bases and the J gene end by 3 bases; junction bases not matched to a gene: 3. This CDR3 is built from 14 residues. CDR1 SGDLS and CDR2 YYNGEE come from the germline V gene.

This clone came up once. CDR3 nucleotide sequence: TGTGCCAGCAGTCGAACTAGGGATGAGCAGTTCTTC. Amino acid sequence: CASSRTRDEQFF. The chain employs TRBV6-6 and TRBJ2-1, with D maybe TRBD2 (5 bases). The CDR3 covers 12 residues. V was shortened by 5 bases and J by 8 bases, with 10 bases between the two germline ends. Per the germline V gene, CDR1 is MNHNY and CDR2 is SVGAGI (reference sequence).

V is TRBV6-4 and J is TRBJ1-1, with D maybe TRBD1 (5 bases). Trimming removed 3 bases from V and 4 bases from J, with 9 bases in between. Germline-derived CDR1 and CDR2 are MRHNA and SNTAGT. The CDR3 spans 13 residues. CDR3 sequence (DNA): TGTGCCAGCAGTGAGACGACAGCCACTGAAGCTTTCTTT. Encoded protein: CASSETTATEAFF.

This clone showed up just a few times. This chain uses TRBV7-3 with TRBJ2-3; 8 bases line up with TRBD2. The CDR3 covers 14 residues. CDR1 SGHTA and CDR2 FQGTGA come from the germline V gene. After removal of 5 bases from V and 6 bases from J, the junction contained 7 bases not matched to a gene. CDR3 sequence reads: CASSLGTRGDTQYF. The CDR3 coding sequence is TGTGCCAGCAGCCTAGGGACTAGAGGTGATACGCAGTATTTT.

Details on this clone: No conserved phenylalanine or tryptophan ends this CDR3, so it is likely a read error. Because the CDR3's place on the DNA is in doubt, the DNA is left out and the CDR3 is given as listed by TCRdb. CDR3 protein: CASSPDTCPS. This chain joins TRBV9 and TRBJ1-4; the D call of TRBD1 is as the table states it, not checked on the DNA. Germline V gene lookup returns CDR1 SGDLS and CDR2 YYNGEE. The CDR3 sequence runs 10 residues, both termini included.

The rearrangement joins TRBV11-2 to TRBJ2-1, with a tentative D call TRBD1 (6 bases). From germline, CDR1 is SGHAT and CDR2 FQNNGV. This CDR3 spans 14 amino acids. The ends were cut back, 2 bases at V and 4 bases at J, with 9 bases in the middle. The chain's CDR3 is CASSLLDRYNEQFF. CDR3 bases: TGTGCCAGCAGCTTACTTGACAGGTACAATGAGCAGTTCTTC.

The genes are TRBV28 and TRBJ1-2; 9 bases are a match to TRBD1. This CDR3 spans 12 amino acids. CDR1 and CDR2 (germline): MDHEN, SYDVKM. The V segment lost 6 bases and the J segment 8 bases; nucleotides outside the gene matches: 4. CDR3 coding DNA: TGTGCCAGCAGGGGGACAGGGAAGGGCTACACCTTC. Translation gives CASRGTGKGYTF.

The chain joins TRBV4-3 to TRBJ1-5, with 8 bases lining up with TRBD1. This CDR3 region has 16 residues. CDR1 is LGHNA and CDR2 is YSLEER in the germline V gene. With V trimmed by 0 bases and J by 4 bases, 5 bases remained unmatched. CDR3 sequence reads: CASSQDDRGVNQPQHF. For the CDR3, the DNA is TGCGCCAGCAGCCAAGATGACAGGGGAGTTAATCAGCCCCAGCATTTT.

This chain links TRBV5-6 with TRBJ2-5; 8 nucleotides match TRBD1. CDR1 and CDR2 from the germline V gene are SGHDT and YYEEEE. J was trimmed by 0 bases and V by 2 bases; bases with no gene match: 6. The length of the CDR3 is 16 residues. The DNA for the CDR3 is TGTGCCAGCAGCTTTACCACAGGGGGGTACCAAGAGACCCAGTACTTC. This sequence encodes CASSFTTGGYQETQYF.

The chain has TRBV18 and TRBJ2-1, with 13 bases lining up with TRBD2. With V trimmed by 0 bases and J by 9 bases, 5 bases remained unmatched. This CDR3 is 16 amino acids long. Germline V lookup: CDR1 KGHSH, CDR2 LQKENI. CDR3 DNA: TGTGCCAGCTCACCACCACTAGCGGGAGGGCCGGGTGAGCAGTTCTTC. It codes for CASSPPLAGGPGEQFF.

The rearrangement links TRBV5-5 to TRBJ2-5; 10 bases are shared with TRBD1. The CDR3 sequence is 16 residues long. Germline values: CDR1 SGHKS, CDR2 YYEKEE (reference sequence). V shed 4 bases, J shed 1 base, and the junction held 7 bases outside the gene matches. The CDR3 nucleotides are TGTGCCAGCAGCCTCCACGGACAGGGGGGCCAAGAGACCCAGTACTTC. Amino acids: CASSLHGQGGQETQYF.

V and J are TRBV7-9 and TRBJ1-1; 7 nucleotides line up with TRBD1. Germline V gene data show CDR1 as SEHNR and CDR2 as FQNEAQ (reference sequence). Unmatched junction bases numbered 3, after V lost 7 bases and J lost 4 bases. CDR3 length: 12 residues. CDR3 region: CASKPGGTEAFF. CDR3 sequence (DNA): TGTGCCAGCAAGCCAGGGGGCACTGAAGCTTTCTTT.

CDR3 nucleotides: TGTGCCAGCTCACCGGACCAGGGAATTGAAAAACTGTTTTTT. Encoded protein: CASSPDQGIEKLFF. The chain is built from TRBV18 and TRBJ1-4; possibly TRBD1 for D (5 bases). V was pared by 3 bases and J by 7 bases, with 12 bases between. The CDR3 contains 14 residues. Germline lookup yields CDR1 KGHSH and CDR2 LQKENI.

The chain carries TRBV7-8 and TRBJ2-3, with 8 bases that match TRBD1. Germline V lookup: CDR1 SGHVS, CDR2 FQNEAQ. Trimming cost V 3 bases and J 2 bases; bases outside gene matches: 10. The CDR3 is 17 amino acids. CDR3 coding DNA: TGTGCCAGCAGCTTCGACATAACAGGGGGAAACACAGATACGCAGTATTTT. Protein product: CASSFDITGGNTDTQYF.

The chain couples TRBV15 to TRBJ1-3, with D perhaps matching TRBD1 (5 bases). The germline V gene encodes CDR1 LNHNV and CDR2 YYDKDF (reference sequence). The CDR3 contains 15 residues. Trimming took 1 base from V and 2 from J, leaving 9 bases between them. This CDR3 reads CATSRAGTPGNTIYF. Here the CDR3 DNA reads TGTGCCACCAGCAGAGCAGGGACTCCTGGAAACACCATATATTTT.

The chain combines TRBV9 with TRBJ2-1, with 9 positions matching TRBD2. The CDR3 length is 16 residues. V trimming: 0 bases; J trimming: 4 bases; junction bases outside the gene matches: 5. Germline assignment: CDR1 SGDLS and CDR2 YYNGEE. In nucleotides, the CDR3 is TGTGCCAGCAGCGTAGGACGCCTAGCGGGGTACAATGAGCAGTTCTTC. Residues: CASSVGRLAGYNEQFF.

V gene TRBV4-2 combines with J gene TRBJ1-2, with 8 bases aligning to TRBD1. The V gene's germline CDR1 is LGHNA and CDR2 YNFKEQ. The CDR3 runs to 14 residues. The trim removed 5 bases at V and 8 bases at J, leaving 10 bases unmatched. CDR3 bases: TGTGCCAGCAGCTACCCGACAGGGGCATTGGGCTACACCTTC. Its protein product is CASSYPTGALGYTF.

V and J are TRBV2 and TRBJ2-1; 9 bases align to TRBD2. The junction had 7 bases not matched to a gene; V was cut back by 3 bases and J by 4 bases. This CDR3 spans 16 amino acids. Germline CDR1 is SNHLY and CDR2 is FYNNEI. CDR3 sequence: CASSEGAGGKYNEQFF. The CDR3 DNA reads TGTGCCAGCAGTGAGGGGGCGGGGGGGAAATACAATGAGCAGTTCTTC.

The chain combines TRBV5-1 with TRBJ2-2, with 12 bases fitting TRBD2. V was clipped by 2 bases and J by 6 bases; unmatched bases: 5. CDR1 is SGHRS, CDR2 YFSETQ, per germline. The CDR3 totals 16 residues. CDR3 sequence reads: CASSFPSGRAPGELFF. CDR3 nucleotide sequence: TGCGCCAGCAGCTTTCCTAGCGGGAGGGCCCCCGGGGAGCTGTTTTTT.